Presented here are 4 T cell receptor beta chains from one specimen sequenced in a study of T cell responses to AZD1222 COVID-19 vaccine. Method: immunoSEQ multiplex PCR; TCRdb's copy keeps in-frame clones and lacks some. This table has roughly 150,000 clones, around 88% appearing once. This specimen consisted of peripheral blood, obtained on day 0 of AZD1222 vaccination. The receptors derive from an adult in good health.

J is TRBJ2-1 and V is TRBV3-1 (or the pseudogene TRBV3-2), with D unclear. Between the trimmed V and J ends, which lost 2 bases and 1 base, there was a span of 3 bases. Germline CDR1 reads LGHDT; CDR2 reads YNNKEL (reference sequence). The CDR3 sequence is 13 residues long. CDR3 residues: CASSQISYNEQFF. CDR3 nucleotides: TGTGCCAGCAGCCAAATATCCTACAATGAGCAGTTCTTC.

The chain employs TRBV7-9 and TRBJ1-1; TRBD1 might be the D (5 bases). This CDR3 comprises 13 residues. The germline CDR1 and CDR2 sequences are SEHNR and FQNEAQ (reference sequence). Trimming cost V 3 bases and J 5 bases, with 10 bases left between them. CDR3 bases: TGTGCCAGCAGCTTGAATGGGGGTACTGAAGCTTTCTTT. Amino acids: CASSLNGGTEAFF.

The chain uses TRBV5-1 and TRBJ1-2; 7 positions agree with TRBD1. The CDR3 spans 15 residues. V trimming: 0 bases; J trimming: 1 base; junction bases outside the gene matches: 3. Per the germline V gene, CDR1 is SGHRS and CDR2 is YFSETQ. CDR3 sequence reads: CASSLVGQNNYGYTF. The CDR3 DNA reads TGCGCCAGCAGCTTGGTGGGACAGAATAACTATGGCTACACCTTC.

The chain is built from TRBV15 and TRBJ2-3; 7 bases map to TRBD2. The CDR3 is made up of 17 amino acids. Germline CDR1 is LNHNV and CDR2 is YYDKDF (reference sequence). The trim removed 1 base at V and 1 base at J, leaving 8 bases unmatched. CDR3 nucleotide sequence: TGTGCCACCAGCAGAGTGGGTAGACTAGCTGGCACAGATACGCAGTATTTT. Protein: CATSRVGRLAGTDTQYF.